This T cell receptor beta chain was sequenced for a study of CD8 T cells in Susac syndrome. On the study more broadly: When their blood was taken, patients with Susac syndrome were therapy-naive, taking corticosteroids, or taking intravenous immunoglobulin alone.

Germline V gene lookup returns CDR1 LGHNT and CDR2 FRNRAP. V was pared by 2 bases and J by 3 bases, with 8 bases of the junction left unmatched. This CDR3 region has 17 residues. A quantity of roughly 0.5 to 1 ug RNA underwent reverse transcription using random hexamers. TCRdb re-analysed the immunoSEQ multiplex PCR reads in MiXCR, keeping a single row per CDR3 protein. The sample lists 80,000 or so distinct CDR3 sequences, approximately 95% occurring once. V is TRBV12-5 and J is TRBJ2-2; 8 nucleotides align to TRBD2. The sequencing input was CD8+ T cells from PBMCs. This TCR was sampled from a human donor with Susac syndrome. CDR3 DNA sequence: TGTGCTAGTGGTTTGCCCTCAGAGCGGGAGTACACCGGGGAGCTGTTTTTT. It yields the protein CASGLPSEREYTGELFF.